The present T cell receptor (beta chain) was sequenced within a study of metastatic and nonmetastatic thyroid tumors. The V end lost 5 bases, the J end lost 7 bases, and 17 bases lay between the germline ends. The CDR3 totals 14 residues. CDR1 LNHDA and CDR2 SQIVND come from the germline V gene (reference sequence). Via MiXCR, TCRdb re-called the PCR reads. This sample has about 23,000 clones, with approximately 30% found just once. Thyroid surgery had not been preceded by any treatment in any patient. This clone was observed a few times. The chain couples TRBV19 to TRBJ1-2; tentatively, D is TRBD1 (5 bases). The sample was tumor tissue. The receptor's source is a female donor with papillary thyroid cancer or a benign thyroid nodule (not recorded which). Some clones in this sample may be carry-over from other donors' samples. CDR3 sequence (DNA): TGTGCCAGTAGTCAACAGGTAAAATTTAGTGGCTACACCTTC. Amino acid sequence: CASSQQVKFSGYTF.